This TCR beta chain was identified during a study of T cells in pancreatic ductal adenocarcinoma. Whole-study findings and limits: Blood had more productive templates and approximately 8-fold more unique clonotypes than tumor. Tumor and blood clonality did not differ significantly, about 0.11 versus 0.078.

Clones were read by immunoSEQ multiplex PCR, and TCRdb kept only the in-frame ones, dropping some. Of more than 85,000 clones in the sample, about 95% were seen once. The selected patients with pancreatic ductal adenocarcinoma had surgery but no neoadjuvant therapy. Germline V gene data show CDR1 as LGHNA and CDR2 as YSLEER. The germline V and J ends were trimmed by 2 bases and 3 bases, with 17 bases remaining between them. CDR3 length: 16 amino acids. This clone showed up just once. Its target is unknown. The sequence was obtained from a human donor with pancreatic ductal adenocarcinoma. The sequenced material came from PBMCs. This sequence joins TRBV4-3 and TRBJ2-7; weak D call: TRBD2 (6 bases). DNA of the CDR3: TGCGCCAGCAGCCAATTCTTAGCGGAGGAGGGCTACGAGCAGTACTTC. Protein product: CASSQFLAEEGYEQYF.